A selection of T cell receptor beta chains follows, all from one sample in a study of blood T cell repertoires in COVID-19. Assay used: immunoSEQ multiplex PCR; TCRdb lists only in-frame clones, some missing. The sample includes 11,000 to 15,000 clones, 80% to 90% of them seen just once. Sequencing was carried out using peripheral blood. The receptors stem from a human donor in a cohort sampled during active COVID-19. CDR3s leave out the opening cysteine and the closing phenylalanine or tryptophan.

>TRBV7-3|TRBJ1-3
ASSLVGPSGNTIY
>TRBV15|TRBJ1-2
ATSRDLTGENANYGYT
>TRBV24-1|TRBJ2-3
ATSDLGGSGTDTQY
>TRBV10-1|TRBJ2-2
ASSGGTANTGELF
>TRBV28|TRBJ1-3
ASRGQGSGNTIY
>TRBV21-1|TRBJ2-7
ASSKEVGDRGHEQY
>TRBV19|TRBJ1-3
ASSREDNSGNTIY
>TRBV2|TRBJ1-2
ASSPDSYGYT
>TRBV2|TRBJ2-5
ASSNGRTDPRRAQY
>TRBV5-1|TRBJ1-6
ASSLNSPNSPLH
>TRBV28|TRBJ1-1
ASNGGNTEAF
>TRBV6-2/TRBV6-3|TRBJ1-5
ASSRGNQPQH
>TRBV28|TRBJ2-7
ASSSRDRVFYEQY
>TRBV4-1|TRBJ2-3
ASSQEASGRTGTQY
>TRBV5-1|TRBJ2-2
ASSSGPGGNTGELF
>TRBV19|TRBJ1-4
ASSDTPGIHDPFNEKLF
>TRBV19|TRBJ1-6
ASRGDLGGTPLH
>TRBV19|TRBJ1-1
ASEEVGARGGTEAF
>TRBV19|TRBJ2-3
ASSLPTGGDTQY
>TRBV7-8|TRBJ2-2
ASSPRTGNTGELF